The clone carrying this TCR beta chain was observed once. What it binds is not known. Clones were sequenced by immunoSEQ multiplex PCR, and TCRdb holds only the in-frame ones, with some missing. The table lists about 50,000 clones, 80% of them singletons, with about 3.8% in the top ten. Germline lookup yields CDR1 LGHNA and CDR2 YSLEER. The CDR3 contains 12 residues. The V gene lost 4 bases and the J gene lost 7 bases, with 10 bases spanning the gap. The entry originates in a study of OX40 agonist ivuxolimab in advanced cancers. Background on the study: Prior anti-PD-1, anti-PD-L1 or anti-CTLA-4 therapy was allowed; less than 45% had some. Points from the study as a whole: Partial responders at 0.1-3.0 mg/kg showed near-lowest clonal expansion. Some nonresponders additionally presented with little normalized T-cell clonal expansion. Among T cells, CD8+ cells averaged more expanded clones than CD4+ cells.

This receptor was identified in an adult with an advanced solid tumor such as melanoma, head and neck, liver or kidney cancer. The chain links TRBV4-3 to TRBJ1-2; tentative D call: TRBD1 (6 bases). The sequencing used CD4+ or CD8+ T cells sorted from blood, collected in a trial of the OX40 agonist ivuxolimab. CDR3 sequence: CASSRDRFGYTF. Written as DNA, the CDR3 is TGCGCCAGCAGCCGTGACAGGTTTGGCTACACCTTC.